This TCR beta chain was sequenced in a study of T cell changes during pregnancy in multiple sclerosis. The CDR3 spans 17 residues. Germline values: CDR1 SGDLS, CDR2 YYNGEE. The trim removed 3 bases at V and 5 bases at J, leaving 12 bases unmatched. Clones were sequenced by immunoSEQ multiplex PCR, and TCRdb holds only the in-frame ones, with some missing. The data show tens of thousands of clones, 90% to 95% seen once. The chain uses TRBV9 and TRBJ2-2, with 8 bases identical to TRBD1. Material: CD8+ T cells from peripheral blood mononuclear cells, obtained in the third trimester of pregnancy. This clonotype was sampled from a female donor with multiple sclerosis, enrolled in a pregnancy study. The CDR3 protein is CASSAVGTGGPTGELFF. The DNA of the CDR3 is TGTGCCAGCAGCGCCGTAGGTACAGGGGGGCCAACCGGGGAGCTGTTTTTT.